This TCR beta chain was profiled in a study of blood T cell repertoires in COVID-19 (dated by TCRdb to 2020 to 2022). In terms of the full investigation: Samples covering the acute and convalescent phases of COVID-19 were provided by collaborators in the United States, Italy and Spain. The prospective study material was composed of cDNA or gDNA derived from T cells, B-cell-depleted T cells, or PBMCs. The dataset comprised deeply sampled blood TCRbeta repertoires from subjects exposed to, actively infected with, or recovered from COVID-19. The repertoires were made available in a free public database intended to serve as a resource for research on the immune response to SARS-CoV-2. The samples were drawn from two sources: the first 160 participants of the ongoing ImmuneRACE study, and 1,000 to 1,500 subjects contributed by 6 global collaborators. Nearly every sample came with metadata listing a de-identified subject ID, COVID-19 status, age in years and sex. HLA class I and class II types, where available, came from metadata supplied by the sample provider rather than from assay-based typing.

As regards this clone: The specificity of this receptor is unknown. Qualities for individual bases were not recorded, and no much larger clone is one base off.

General findings and caveats noted by the study authors: The amount of clinical and demographic metadata varied by source and participant and was provided uncurated.

TCRbeta CDR3 regions were amplified from genomic DNA using the immunoSEQ Assay, a bias-controlled multiplex PCR. The authors processed their data as follows. Nucleated cell counts per sample were estimated from amplification of reference gene primers within the assay. To quantify the absolute abundance of each unique TCRbeta CDR3 rearrangement, sequence reads were collapsed and filtered. Productive Simpson clonality was computed per sample as the square root of Simpson's diversity index over productive rearrangements. Imported from immuneACCESS, the table was reduced by TCRdb to in-frame sequences with V and J called. These copies leave out some clones; in studies compared against another copy, an unresolved V gene accounts for under half, and the cause of the remainder is not known. V and J calls and clone size are as listed in that table; D and trimming were resolved from the DNA. This sample lists a few hundred thousand clones; around 80% were detected once. The top ten clones comprise about 1.3% of the sample.

One collaborating source in Seattle enrolled patients while the patients were actively infected and followed the patients over time throughout the course of disease. Each collaborating institution followed its own protocols to collect whole blood in K2EDTA tubes. Collaborator samples were shipped for TCRbeta analysis as frozen whole blood, isolated PBMCs, or DNA extracted from either sample type. The CDR3 holds 15 amino acids from the cysteine to the phenylalanine. Only the CDR3 DNA is retained, 45 bases long and in frame from the first base. Reading the germline V gene gives CDR1 SGHNT and CDR2 YENEEA. The V end gives up 4 bases and the J end 6 bases, leaving 8 bases in the junction not matched to a gene.

The sequenced material came from peripheral blood. The chain is assembled from TRBV11-3 and TRBJ2-3; 9 bases in the junction line up with TRBD2. The receptor was derived from a young woman with COVID-19, enrolled during active disease. Read as DNA, the sequence is TGTGCCAGCAGCTCGGGCGGTAGCGGGGGCGATACGCAGTATTTT. Translation gives CASSSGGSGGDTQYF.